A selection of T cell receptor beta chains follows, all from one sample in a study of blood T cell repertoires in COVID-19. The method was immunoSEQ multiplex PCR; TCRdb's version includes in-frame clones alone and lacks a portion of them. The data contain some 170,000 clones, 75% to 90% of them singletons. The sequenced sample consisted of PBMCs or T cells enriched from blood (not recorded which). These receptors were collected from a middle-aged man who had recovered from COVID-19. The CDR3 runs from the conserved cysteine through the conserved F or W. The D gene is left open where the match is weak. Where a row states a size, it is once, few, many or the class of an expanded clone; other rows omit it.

CDR3aa: CSASDGQGFSYEQYF
CDR3nt: TGCAGTGCTAGTGATGGACAGGGATTCTCCTACGAGCAGTACTTC
j_gene: TRBJ2-7
abundance: .
v_gene: TRBV20-1
d_gene: TRBD1

CDR3aa: CASSFRQGEAFF
CDR3nt: TGTGCCAGTAGTTTCCGACAGGGGGAAGCTTTCTTT
j_gene: TRBJ1-1
abundance: few
v_gene: TRBV19
d_gene: TRBD1

CDR3aa: CASKPDSHSYEQYF
CDR3nt: TGTGCCAGCAAACCGGACAGTCACTCCTACGAGCAGTACTTC
j_gene: TRBJ2-7
abundance: .
v_gene: TRBV2
d_gene: .

CDR3aa: CASSIEPSSYEQYF
CDR3nt: TGTGCCAGCAGCATCGAGCCGAGCTCCTACGAGCAGTACTTC
j_gene: TRBJ2-7
abundance: .
v_gene: TRBV5-4
d_gene: .

CDR3aa: CASSLSGQLNTEAFF
CDR3nt: TGTGCCAGCAGCCTGTCCGGACAGCTGAACACTGAAGCTTTCTTT
j_gene: TRBJ1-1
abundance: .
v_gene: TRBV7-6
d_gene: .

CDR3aa: CASSHSGNQPQHF
CDR3nt: TGTGCCAGCAGCCATTCAGGCAATCAGCCCCAGCATTTT
j_gene: TRBJ1-5
abundance: .
v_gene: TRBV3-1/TRBV3-2
d_gene: .

CDR3aa: CASLSVYGYTF
CDR3nt: TGTGCCAGCTTGAGCGTCTATGGCTACACCTTC
j_gene: TRBJ1-2
abundance: .
v_gene: TRBV28
d_gene: .

CDR3aa: CASRDPGRQTYGYTF
CDR3nt: TGTGCCAGCAGAGATCCAGGAAGACAAACTTATGGCTACACCTTC
j_gene: TRBJ1-2
abundance: .
v_gene: TRBV5-4
d_gene: .

CDR3aa: CASTTGTGELFF
CDR3nt: TGTGCCAGCACGACTGGCACCGGGGAGCTGTTTTTT
j_gene: TRBJ2-2
abundance: .
v_gene: TRBV28
d_gene: .

CDR3aa: CASSKGQLDSPLHF
CDR3nt: TGTGCCAGCAGCAAGGGACAGCTAGATTCACCCCTCCACTTT
j_gene: TRBJ1-6
abundance: many
v_gene: TRBV3-1/TRBV3-2
d_gene: TRBD1

CDR3aa: CASSQQLASTDTQYF
CDR3nt: TGTGCCAGCAGCCAGCAGCTAGCGAGCACAGATACGCAGTATTTT
j_gene: TRBJ2-3
abundance: few
v_gene: TRBV14
d_gene: .

CDR3aa: CARMGASYEQYF
CDR3nt: TGCGCCCGCATGGGGGCGTCCTACGAGCAGTACTTC
j_gene: TRBJ2-7
abundance: .
v_gene: TRBV23-1
d_gene: .

CDR3aa: CASSLGGGKFTDTQYF
CDR3nt: TGTGCCAGCAGCCTAGGCGGTGGCAAATTCACAGATACGCAGTATTTT
j_gene: TRBJ2-3
abundance: .
v_gene: TRBV3-1/TRBV3-2
d_gene: .

CDR3aa: CASSQDLGTSGIYNEQFF
CDR3nt: TGTGCCAGCAGCCAAGATTTGGGGACTAGCGGAATTTACAATGAGCAGTTCTTC
j_gene: TRBJ2-1
abundance: few
v_gene: TRBV14
d_gene: TRBD2

CDR3aa: CASSPETGLNSPLHF
CDR3nt: TGTGCCAGTAGTCCCGAGACAGGGTTGAATTCACCCCTCCACTTT
j_gene: TRBJ1-6
abundance: .
v_gene: TRBV19
d_gene: TRBD1

CDR3aa: CASGSGGNQPQHF
CDR3nt: TGTGCCAGCGGGTCGGGGGGGAATCAGCCCCAGCATTTT
j_gene: TRBJ1-5
abundance: .
v_gene: TRBV3-1/TRBV3-2
d_gene: .

CDR3aa: CASSFSETQYF
CDR3nt: TGTGCCAGCAGCTTCAGTGAGACCCAGTACTTC
j_gene: TRBJ2-5
abundance: .
v_gene: TRBV7-9
d_gene: .

CDR3aa: CASQTGDYEQYF
CDR3nt: TGTGCCTCTCAGACAGGGGACTACGAGCAGTACTTC
j_gene: TRBJ2-7
abundance: .
v_gene: TRBV30
d_gene: TRBD1

CDR3aa: CASSLWGTGSEKLFF
CDR3nt: TGTGCCAGCAGTTTATGGGGGACAGGATCTGAAAAACTGTTTTTT
j_gene: TRBJ1-4
abundance: .
v_gene: TRBV28
d_gene: TRBD1

CDR3aa: CASSTGWGYGYTF
CDR3nt: TGTGCCAGCAGCACAGGGTGGGGCTATGGCTACACCTTC
j_gene: TRBJ1-2
abundance: .
v_gene: TRBV3-1/TRBV3-2
d_gene: .

CDR3aa: CASSQDFAGEQFF
CDR3nt: TGTGCCAGCAGCCAAGATTTTGCGGGGGAGCAGTTCTTC
j_gene: TRBJ2-1
abundance: .
v_gene: TRBV14
d_gene: .

CDR3aa: CASSLQDSNTEAFF
CDR3nt: TGTGCCAGTAGTCTACAGGATTCGAACACTGAAGCTTTCTTT
j_gene: TRBJ1-1
abundance: .
v_gene: TRBV19
d_gene: .

CDR3aa: CASSFQRGKLFF
CDR3nt: TGTGCCAGCAGCTTCCAGCGGGGAAAACTGTTTTTT
j_gene: TRBJ1-4
abundance: .
v_gene: TRBV11-2
d_gene: .

CDR3aa: CASREDRVSNTEAFF
CDR3nt: TGTGCCAGCAGGGAAGACAGGGTCTCGAACACTGAAGCTTTCTTT
j_gene: TRBJ1-1
abundance: .
v_gene: TRBV6-1
d_gene: TRBD1

CDR3aa: CASSRDGGGGNTIYF
CDR3nt: TGTGCCAGCAGCCGAGACGGGGGAGGAGGAAACACCATATATTTT
j_gene: TRBJ1-3
abundance: once
v_gene: TRBV6-5
d_gene: .

CDR3aa: CASSAGGGEEKLFF
CDR3nt: TGTGCCAGCAGCGCCGGGGGAGGGGAGGAAAAACTGTTTTTT
j_gene: TRBJ1-4
abundance: .
v_gene: TRBV2
d_gene: .